The T cell receptor (beta chain) under discussion was sequenced for a study of blood T cell repertoires in COVID-19. Study-wide context: The cDNA or gDNA used as material had been derived from T cells, B-cell-depleted T cells, or PBMCs.

CDR1 is SGDLS and CDR2 is YYNGEE in the germline V gene. The CDR3 has 15 residues. Trimming removed 4 bases from V and 5 bases from J; junction bases left unmatched: 12. Libraries were prepared by immunoSEQ multiplex PCR; TCRdb keeps only in-frame clonotypes and omits some of them. Of 95,000 to 110,000 clones in the sample, 84% were seen once. This TCR came from a human donor in a cohort sampled during active or convalescent COVID-19. The sample consisted of peripheral blood. The chain has TRBV9 and TRBJ2-7; 7 nucleotides line up with TRBD1. The CDR3 loop is CASSPGDSDYDEQYF. The DNA of the CDR3 is TGTGCCAGCAGCCCAGGGGACAGCGATTACGACGAGCAGTACTTC.